This T cell receptor beta chain was recorded in a study of OX40 agonist ivuxolimab in advanced cancers. Study at large: A diagnosis of hepatocellular carcinoma, melanoma, renal cell or head and neck cancer was present in dose-escalation patients. The dose-escalation cohort was about 80% male, with a mean age of around 60 years, ranging about 20 to 79.

About this clone itself: The antigen remains undetermined.

Data came from immunoSEQ multiplex PCR; TCRdb stores just in-frame clones and leaves some out. Found here are about 59,000 clones, roughly 90% of them singletons; the top ten hold around 25%. The CDR3 is made up of 11 amino acids. The V end was cut by 6 bases, the J end by 4 bases, with 6 bases between. Germline values: CDR1 MDHEN, CDR2 SYDVKM. The study, taken as a whole, reports: Some of the lowest clonal expansion was seen in partial responders at 0.1-3.0 mg/kg. Expanded clones were, on average, more numerous among CD8+ T cells than CD4+.

This TCR came from an adult with an advanced solid tumor such as melanoma, head and neck, liver or kidney cancer. This specimen was CD4+ or CD8+ T cells sorted from blood, taken in a trial of the OX40 agonist ivuxolimab. The chain combines TRBV28 with TRBJ1-2, with a possible D match to TRBD1 (6 bases). The CDR3 DNA is TGTGCCAGCAGACAGGGCTATGGCTACACCTTC. It translates to CASRQGYGYTF.